This passage covers 11 T cell receptor beta chains from one sample sequenced in a study of cytomegalovirus exposure and HLA in healthy donors. The PCR used 60 Vbeta and 13 Jbeta primers. Assay used: immunoSEQ multiplex PCR; TCRdb lists only in-frame clones, some missing. The table lists 130,000 to 150,000 clones, roughly four fifths of them singletons. Input material: PBMCs. The source of these receptors is a human donor in good health.

This sequence joins TRBV13 and TRBJ1-2; a possible D gene is TRBD1 (6 bases). With 5 bases removed from V and 2 bases from J, the gap between germline ends came to 9 bases. The CDR3 is 13 amino acids. Germline lookup yields CDR1 PRHDT and CDR2 FYEKMQ (reference sequence). The CDR3 protein is CASSQGQNYGYTF. The CDR3 nucleotides are TGTGCCAGCAGCCAAGGACAGAACTATGGCTACACCTTC.

The V and J genes are TRBV7-2 and TRBJ2-5, with 7 positions matching TRBD2. Trimming took 1 base from V and 5 from J; bases not matched to a gene: 10. The CDR3 consists of 16 residues. Germline-derived CDR1 and CDR2 are SGHTA and FQGNSA. CDR3 bases: TGTGCCAGCAGCTTAGGCTGGCGGGAGTTTGGTGAGACCCAGTACTTC. It encodes CASSLGWREFGETQYF.

The chain carries TRBV29-1 and TRBJ1-2, with 7 bases matching TRBD1. CDR1 is SQVTM and CDR2 is ANQGSEA in the germline V gene. The CDR3 spans 13 residues. The J segment lost 5 bases and the V segment lost 4 bases, leaving 7 bases of the junction unmatched. DNA of the CDR3: TGCAGCGTTGCCCTGGACAGGCGATATGGCTACACCTTC. Residues: CSVALDRRYGYTF.

This sequence joins TRBV25-1 and TRBJ2-1; maybe TRBD1 (5 bases). Germline V gives CDR1 MGHDK, CDR2 SYGVNS. The CDR3 is 16 amino acids. V gave up 2 bases and J gave up 2 bases, with 13 bases separating them. CDR3 sequence: CASSEAREVAYNEQFF. The CDR3 nucleotides read TGTGCCAGCAGTGAAGCCAGGGAAGTTGCCTACAATGAGCAGTTCTTC.

The chain combines TRBV7-8 with TRBJ2-7, with TRBD1 matching over 7 bases. The CDR3 contains 16 residues. J gave up 2 bases and V 5 bases, and 12 bases lay outside the gene matches. Germline V gene sequence: CDR1 SGHVS, CDR2 FQNEAQ. CDR3 sequence reads: CASSDRQGMAPYEQYF. The CDR3 coding sequence is TGTGCCAGCAGCGACCGACAGGGAATGGCCCCCTACGAGCAGTACTTC.

This clone was seen only a few times. This chain links TRBV4-1 with TRBJ1-1, with D perhaps matching TRBD1 (5 bases). From germline, CDR1 is MGHRA and CDR2 YSYEKL. Trimming removed 1 base from V and 0 bases from J, with 12 bases in between. There are 16 residues in the CDR3. The CDR3 protein is CASSQGVGALNTEAFF. The DNA for the CDR3 is TGCGCCAGCAGCCAAGGGGTAGGGGCGCTGAACACTGAAGCTTTCTTT.

This rearrangement joins TRBV11-2 to TRBJ2-2; 12 bases agree with TRBD2. This CDR3 has 15 amino acids. Germline trimming cut 5 bases from V and 5 bases from J; bases unmatched to any gene: 3. Germline CDR1 is SGHAT and CDR2 is FQNNGV. CDR3 in amino acids: CASSIGLAGTGELFF. CDR3 bases: TGTGCCAGCAGCATCGGACTAGCGGGAACCGGGGAGCTGTTTTTT.

On this clone: Other DNA sequences in this specimen translate into the identical CDR3. V usage is TRBV5-1 and J usage is TRBJ2-7; maybe TRBD1 (5 bases). Trimming stripped 4 bases from V and 4 bases from J, with 9 bases between. The CDR3 is 12 residues long. Per germline, CDR1 SGHRS and CDR2 YFSETQ. CDR3 region: CASSPTGYEQYF. CDR3 nucleotide sequence: TGCGCCAGCAGCCCCACAGGTTACGAGCAGTACTTC.

This clone was recorded once. Sequence at one end of the junction differs from germline and may be a read error. This rearrangement joins TRBV28 to TRBJ2-4; 10 positions agree with TRBD2. The CDR3 is 12 residues long. Germline lookup yields CDR1 MDHEN and CDR2 SYDVKM. CDR3 residues: CASTPPGLAMNF. The CDR3 nucleotides are TGTGCCAGCACTCCACCGGGACTAGCGATGAACTTC.

The chain employs TRBV29-1 and TRBJ1-1; TRBD1 aligns across 11 bases. There are 15 residues in the CDR3. Germline V CDR1 and CDR2: SQVTM, ANQGSEA. The junction had 4 bases not matched to a gene; V was cut back by 0 bases and J by 4 bases. The CDR3 nucleotides are TGCAGCGTTGAAGATGGGGGACAGGGGGTCACTGAAGCTTTCTTT. Translated: CSVEDGGQGVTEAFF.

The rearrangement uses TRBV4-2 and TRBJ2-3, with D unresolved. Per the germline V gene, CDR1 is LGHNA and CDR2 is YNFKEQ. The CDR3 covers 13 residues. V was trimmed by 1 base and J by 6 bases, leaving 8 bases between them. The CDR3 spells CASSQVSPDTQYF. For the CDR3, the DNA is TGTGCCAGCAGCCAAGTTAGTCCCGATACGCAGTATTTT.